This T cell receptor beta chain emerged from a study of long-term antiretroviral therapy in people with HIV. The CDR3 runs 16 residues. Germline V CDR1 and CDR2: SGHRS, YFSETQ. Trimming stripped 4 bases from V and 3 bases from J, with 17 bases between. Researchers ran immunoSEQ v3.0 at survey level. Only in-frame clones appear in the TCRdb table, and some are missing; sequencing was by immunoSEQ multiplex PCR. The repertoire has about 21,000 clones, around three quarters of them found once; the top ten carry approximately 10%. The sequence was obtained from a man aged 18 to 30 with HIV. This sample comprised unsorted PBMCs, obtained 0.5 years before starting antiretroviral therapy. This chain links TRBV5-1 with TRBJ2-1; no clear D gene. CDR3 DNA: TGCGCCAGCAGCGGCCCTCGTGGGTTGGGCTACAATGAGCAGTTCTTC. Translation: CASSGPRGLGYNEQFF.